The clone carrying this T cell receptor (beta chain) was detected many times. V was clipped by 4 bases and J by 16 bases, with 19 bases between them. Germline assignment: CDR1 SEHNR and CDR2 FQNEAQ (reference sequence). This CDR3 spans 13 amino acids. This entry comes from a study of regulatory T cells in long-lasting Graves disease. Arm-PCR with iRepertoire HTBI primers amplified the CDR3 regions for these TCR beta libraries. TCRdb re-derived calls from the multiplex PCR reads in MiXCR, one entry per CDR3 protein. The table lists about 430,000 distinct CDR3 sequences, over 12% of them singletons. The time point: newly diagnosed GD, antithyroid drugs for less than 3 months. Making the TCR library involved RNA that had been extracted from PBMCs. The same data also contributed to another study, on T cells in Graves' hyperthyroidism and ophthalmopathy.

This chain joins TRBV7-9 and TRBJ1-4; D not certain. The receptor's source is a woman between 40 and 50 years old with Graves disease. The sequences come from peripheral blood mononuclear cells (PBMCs), collected at new diagnosis, from a patient treated with antithyroid drugs. The CDR3 region has the DNA TGTGCCAGCAGCTCAGGTTGGCCTCCCACTCAGTTTTTT. Amino acid sequence: CASSSGWPPTQFF.